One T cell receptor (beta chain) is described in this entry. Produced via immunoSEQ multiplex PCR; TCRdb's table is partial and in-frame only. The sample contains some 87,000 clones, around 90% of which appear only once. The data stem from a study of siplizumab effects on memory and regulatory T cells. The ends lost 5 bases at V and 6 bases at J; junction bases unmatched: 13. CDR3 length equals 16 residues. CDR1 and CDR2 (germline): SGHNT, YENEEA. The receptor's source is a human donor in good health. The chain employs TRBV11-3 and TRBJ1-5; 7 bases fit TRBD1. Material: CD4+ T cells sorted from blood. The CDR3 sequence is CASSVLGQFQCQPQHF. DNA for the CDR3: TGTGCCAGCAGCGTTCTGGGACAGTTCCAATGTCAGCCCCAGCATTTT.